Reported below is one T cell receptor beta chain. Looked up from germline, CDR1 is GTSNPN and CDR2 is SVGIG (reference sequence). This CDR3 has 15 residues. V shed 0 bases, J shed 2 bases, and the junction held 2 bases outside the gene matches. This entry belongs to a study of brain T cells in children with intractable seizures. Produced via immunoSEQ multiplex PCR; TCRdb's table is partial and in-frame only. The sample records 78,000 or so clones, around nine tenths being singletons. This chain joins TRBV30 and TRBJ1-4; 8 nucleotides agree with TRBD1. This specimen consisted of peripheral blood, obtained at surgery. The TCR originated in a girl aged 2 to 9 with Rasmussen encephalitis and intractable seizures. The CDR3: CAWSVHRGTNEKLFF. In DNA form, the CDR3 reads TGTGCCTGGAGTGTACACAGGGGGACTAATGAAAAACTGTTTTTT.